A selection of T cell receptor beta chains follows, all from one sample in a study of control samples from healthy donors and cancer patients. Method: immunoSEQ multiplex PCR; TCRdb's copy keeps in-frame clones and lacks some. This sample yields 70,000 to 95,000 clones, of which just over 90% are seen a single time; around 0.92% belongs to the top ten. Sequencing used blood. The receptors were sampled from a woman in her twenties or thirties in good health. The CDR3 runs from the conserved cysteine through the conserved F or W. D genes are given only for firm matches.

CASSRDSPPEAFF,TRBD1,TRBV3-1/TRBV3-2
CASRPGNLIYGYTF,.,TRBV19
CASRTVLRSGYTF,.,TRBV5-1
CASSLGTGSANLAKNIQYF,TRBD1,TRBV5-1
CSAGGVTGELFF,.,TRBV29-1
CASSLGQGVNEQYF,TRBD1,TRBV5-8
CASSVAGGTDTQYF,TRBD2,TRBV6-4
CASSLTGYYGYTF,.,TRBV2
CASNLGAFLMNTEAFF,.,TRBV19
CASSLAGGVDYGYTF,TRBD1,TRBV5-4
CASSLSDGRATSGQYF,.,TRBV5-1
CASRSGQGGGQPQHF,.,TRBV12-2
CASSEARASGYTF,.,TRBV6-1
CASSRGRGLRGSSYEQYF,TRBD1,TRBV3-1/TRBV3-2
CASSSRTTTEAFF,.,TRBV6-5
CATSRDATRTGIYGYTF,TRBD1,TRBV15
CASSQDDHQRDVGNQPQHF,.,TRBV4-2
CASSQDSYEQYF,.,TRBV3-1/TRBV3-2